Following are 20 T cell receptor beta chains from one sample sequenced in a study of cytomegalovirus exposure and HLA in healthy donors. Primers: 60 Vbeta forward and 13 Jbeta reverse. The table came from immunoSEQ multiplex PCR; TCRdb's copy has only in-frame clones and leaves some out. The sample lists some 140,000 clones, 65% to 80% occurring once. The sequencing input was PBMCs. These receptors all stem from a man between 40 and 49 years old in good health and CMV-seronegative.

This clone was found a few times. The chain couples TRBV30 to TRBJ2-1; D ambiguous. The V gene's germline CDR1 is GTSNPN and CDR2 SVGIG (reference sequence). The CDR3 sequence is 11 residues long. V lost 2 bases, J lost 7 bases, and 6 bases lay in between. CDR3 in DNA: TGTGCCTGGAGTAGGAGAAATGAGCAGTTCTTC. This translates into CAWSRRNEQFF.

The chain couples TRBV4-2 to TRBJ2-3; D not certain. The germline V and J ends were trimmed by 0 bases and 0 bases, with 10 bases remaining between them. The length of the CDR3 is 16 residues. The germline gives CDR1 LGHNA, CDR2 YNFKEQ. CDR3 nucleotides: TGTGCCAGCAGCCAAGACCCATTGACTAGCACAGATACGCAGTATTTT. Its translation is CASSQDPLTSTDTQYF.

This CDR3 is CATHSGQGTDTQYF. DNA of the CDR3: TGTGCCACTCACTCGGGACAGGGAACAGATACGCAGTATTTT. The chain links TRBV6-5 to TRBJ2-3, with TRBD1 matching over 9 bases. The length of the CDR3 is 14 residues. Germline loops: CDR1 MNHEY, CDR2 SVGAGI. With 10 bases clipped from V and 3 bases from J, the junction kept 8 bases outside the gene matches.

The CDR3 loop reads CASGRGQNNQPQHF. CDR3 in DNA: TGTGCCAGCGGAAGGGGACAGAACAATCAGCCCCAGCATTTT. The chain carries TRBV5-8 and TRBJ1-5, with 7 bases lining up with TRBD1. The CDR3 runs to 14 residues. CDR1 is SGHTS and CDR2 is YDEGEE in the germline V gene. The J segment lost 3 bases and the V segment lost 7 bases, leaving 7 bases of the junction unmatched.

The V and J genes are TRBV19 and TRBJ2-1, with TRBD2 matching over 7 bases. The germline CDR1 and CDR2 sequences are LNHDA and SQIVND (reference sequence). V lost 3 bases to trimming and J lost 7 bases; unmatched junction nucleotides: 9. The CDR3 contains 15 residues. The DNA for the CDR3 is TGTGCCAGTAGTATCGGGACTATAGGGCCAAATGAGCAGTTCTTC. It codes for CASSIGTIGPNEQFF.

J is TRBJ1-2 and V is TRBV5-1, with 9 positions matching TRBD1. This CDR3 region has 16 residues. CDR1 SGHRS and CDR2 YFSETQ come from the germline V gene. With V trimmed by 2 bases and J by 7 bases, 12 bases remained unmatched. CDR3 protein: CASSFNPGQGPIGYTF. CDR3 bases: TGCGCCAGCAGCTTTAATCCGGGACAGGGCCCTATTGGCTACACCTTC.

The DNA for the CDR3 is TGTGCCAGCGGGGGACTAGCGGCTTCAGAGACCCAGTACTTC. Encoded protein: CASGGLAASETQYF. The V gene is TRBV6-5, the J gene TRBJ2-5; 11 bases map to TRBD2. The germline CDR1 and CDR2 sequences are MNHEY and SVGAGI. This CDR3 has 14 residues. V shed 8 bases, J shed 4 bases, and the junction held 6 bases outside the gene matches.

As DNA, the CDR3 is TGTGCCAGCAGCTTACGACGGGGGGGCGGAGAGACCCAGTACTTC. Its protein is CASSLRRGGGETQYF. This chain connects TRBV7-2 to TRBJ2-5; 8 bases fit TRBD2. Trimming removed 2 bases from V and 4 bases from J; junction bases left unmatched: 6. CDR3 length equals 15 residues. Germline CDR1 reads SGHTA; CDR2 reads FQGNSA.

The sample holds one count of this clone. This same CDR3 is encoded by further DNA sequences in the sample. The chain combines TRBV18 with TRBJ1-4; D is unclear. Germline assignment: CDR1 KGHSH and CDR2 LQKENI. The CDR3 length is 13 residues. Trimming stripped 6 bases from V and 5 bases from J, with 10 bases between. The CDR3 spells CASSRGPNEKLFF. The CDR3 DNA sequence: TGTGCCAGCTCGCGCGGGCCAAATGAAAAACTGTTTTTT. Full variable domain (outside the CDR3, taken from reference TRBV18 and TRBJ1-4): NAGVMQNPRHLVRRRGQEARLRCSPMKGHSHVYWYRQLPEEGLKFMVYLQKENIIDESGMPKERFSAEFPKEGPSILRIQQVVRGDSAAYFCASSRGPNEKLFFGSGTQLSVL.

As DNA, the CDR3 is TGTGCCAGCAGTTCCCAAGGACTGAAATCCTACGAGCAGTACTTC. It yields the protein CASSSQGLKSYEQYF. The chain joins TRBV28 to TRBJ2-7, with a possible D match to TRBD2 (5 bases). The CDR3 has 15 residues. The ends were cut back, 4 bases at V and 1 base at J, with 14 bases in the middle. The germline V gene encodes CDR1 MDHEN and CDR2 SYDVKM. The entire variable domain, with the rest obtained from reference TRBV28 and TRBJ2-7, is as follows: DVKVTQSSRYLVKRTGEKVFLECVQDMDHENMFWYRQDPGLGLRLIYFSYDVKMKEKGDIPEGYSVSREKKERFSLILESASTNQTSMYLCASSSQGLKSYEQYFGPGTRLTVT.

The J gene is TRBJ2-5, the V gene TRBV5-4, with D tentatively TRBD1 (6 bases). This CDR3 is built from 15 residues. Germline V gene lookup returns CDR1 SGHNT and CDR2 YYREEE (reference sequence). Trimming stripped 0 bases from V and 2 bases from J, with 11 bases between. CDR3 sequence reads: CASSLATGMQETQYF. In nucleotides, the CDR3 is TGTGCCAGCAGCTTGGCAACAGGGATGCAAGAGACCCAGTACTTC.

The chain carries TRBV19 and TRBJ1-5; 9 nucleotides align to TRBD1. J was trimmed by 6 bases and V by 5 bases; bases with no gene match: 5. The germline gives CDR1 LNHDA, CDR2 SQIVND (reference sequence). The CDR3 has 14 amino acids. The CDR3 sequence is CASSPTGGGQPQHF. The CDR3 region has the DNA TGTGCCAGTAGTCCGACAGGGGGGGGTCAGCCCCAGCATTTT.

This chain's CDR3 is CASSLFGAGGYTF. For the CDR3, the DNA is TGTGCCAGCAGTTTGTTCGGGGCGGGAGGCTACACCTTC. J is TRBJ1-2 and V is TRBV28; possible D gene TRBD1, 5 bases. CDR1 and CDR2 from the germline V gene are MDHEN and SYDVKM. The length of the CDR3 is 13 residues. Trimming took off 3 bases at V and 8 bases at J, with 13 bases between the two ends.

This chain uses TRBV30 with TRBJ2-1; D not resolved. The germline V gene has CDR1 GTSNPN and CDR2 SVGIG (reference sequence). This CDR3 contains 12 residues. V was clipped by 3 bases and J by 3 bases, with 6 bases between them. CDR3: CAWRASYNEQFF. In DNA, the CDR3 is TGTGCCTGGAGGGCTAGCTACAATGAGCAGTTCTTC.

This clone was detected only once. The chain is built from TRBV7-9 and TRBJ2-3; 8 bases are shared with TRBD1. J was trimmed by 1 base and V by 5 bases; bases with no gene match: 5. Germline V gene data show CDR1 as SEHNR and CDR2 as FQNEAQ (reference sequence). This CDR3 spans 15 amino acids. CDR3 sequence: CASSPGGGGTDTQYF. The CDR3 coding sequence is TGTGCCAGCAGCCCAGGGGGCGGGGGCACAGATACGCAGTATTTT.

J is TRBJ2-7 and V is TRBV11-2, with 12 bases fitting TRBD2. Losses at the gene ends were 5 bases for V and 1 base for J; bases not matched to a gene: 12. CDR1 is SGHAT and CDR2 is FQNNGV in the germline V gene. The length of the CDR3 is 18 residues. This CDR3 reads CASSPFGGLAGRSYEQYF. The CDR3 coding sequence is TGTGCCAGCAGCCCCTTTGGGGGACTAGCGGGCCGATCCTACGAGCAGTACTTC.

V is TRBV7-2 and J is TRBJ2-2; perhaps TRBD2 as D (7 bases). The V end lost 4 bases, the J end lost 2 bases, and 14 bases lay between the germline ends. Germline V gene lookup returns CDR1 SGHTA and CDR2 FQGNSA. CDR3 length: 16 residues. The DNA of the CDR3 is TGTGCCAGCAGCTCCGCCGCGGGGGCTAACACCGGGGAGCTGTTTTTT. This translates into CASSSAAGANTGELFF.

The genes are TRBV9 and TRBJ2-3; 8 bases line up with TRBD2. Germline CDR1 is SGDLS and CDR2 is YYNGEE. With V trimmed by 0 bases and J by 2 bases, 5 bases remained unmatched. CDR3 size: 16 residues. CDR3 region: CASSVGAAGDTDTQYF. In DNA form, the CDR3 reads TGTGCCAGCAGCGTAGGAGCAGCGGGAGACACAGATACGCAGTATTTT.

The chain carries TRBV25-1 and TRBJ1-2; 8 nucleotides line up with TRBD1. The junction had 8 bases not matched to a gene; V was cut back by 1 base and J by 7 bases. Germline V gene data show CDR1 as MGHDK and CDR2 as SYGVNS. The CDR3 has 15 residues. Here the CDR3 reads CASSEWPQGGGGYTF. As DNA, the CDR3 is TGTGCCAGCAGTGAATGGCCACAGGGGGGAGGTGGCTACACCTTC.

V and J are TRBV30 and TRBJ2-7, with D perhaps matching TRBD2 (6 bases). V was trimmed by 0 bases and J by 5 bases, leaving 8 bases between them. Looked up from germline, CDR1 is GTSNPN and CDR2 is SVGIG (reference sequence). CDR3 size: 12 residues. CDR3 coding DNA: TGTGCCTGGAGTGTAGGCGGGAACGAGCAGTACTTC. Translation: CAWSVGGNEQYF.